The clone carrying this T cell receptor beta chain was picked up a small number of times. The antigen is not known. From germline, CDR1 is SGHVS and CDR2 FQNEAQ. The CDR3 sequence is 12 residues long. The V and J ends lost 2 bases and 9 bases respectively, with 10 bases between them. TCRdb re-called the 5' RACE reads through MiXCR, storing one row per CDR3 protein. The sample records around 90,000 distinct CDR3 sequences, roughly 15% being singletons. The data were taken from a study of T-cell memory formation after mild COVID-19. Broader study findings: Later expanders leaned toward CD4+, whereas clones contracting from day 15 to 85 were balanced CD4/CD8. In second-wave clones peaking day 37, SARS-CoV-2 specificity remained unconfirmed.

The V and J genes are TRBV7-8 and TRBJ2-5; D perhaps matches TRBD2 (5 bases). Sequencing input: PBMCs or a T cell subset sorted from them (not recorded which). This TCR was recovered from a man aged 18 to 30 who had mild COVID-19 (a few samples of this study predate the infection). Cell type and time point are not known. The CDR3 nucleotides are TGTGCCAGCAGCTTATCTCCGGAGGCCCAGTACTTC. Translation gives CASSLSPEAQYF. Using reference TRBV7-8 and TRBJ2-5 for the parts outside the CDR3, the full variable domain is GAGVSQSPRYKVAKRGQDVALRCDPISGHVSLFWYQQALGQGPEFLTYFQNEAQLDKSGLPSDRFFAERPEGSVSTLKIQRTQQEDSAVYLCASSLSPEAQYFGPGTRLLVL.